A single sample is the source of the 22 T cell receptor beta chains below, sequenced in a study of a mutant IDH1 vaccine in newly diagnosed glioma (dated by TCRdb to about 2021). Library prep was done by the immunoSEQ multiplex PCR assay. Not all clones reach the TCRdb copy of this immuneACCESS table, which keeps in-frame sequences only. Checked studies attribute under half of the gap to unresolved V genes and leave the rest unexplained. Counted in this sample were about 38,000 clones; roughly 74% of them appeared once. Together, the top ten hold around 6% of the sample. What the time point label conveys for this sample: week 5, during vaccination. Each vaccine dose, consisting of 300 ug of a 20-mer mutant IDH1 peptide in Montanide, was administered subcutaneously with topical imiquimod. These receptors' targets are unknown. The sequences come from PBMCs, collected from a glioma patient whose treatment included an IDH1 peptide vaccine. The receptors here all came from a man aged 40-49 years with glioma.

The V call is TRBV27, the J call TRBJ1-2; no firm D call. In germline, CDR1 is MNHEY, CDR2 SMNVEV (reference sequence). The V and J ends lost 5 bases and 4 bases respectively, with 11 bases between them. The CDR3 has 13 residues. The CDR3 DNA is TGTGCCAGCAGTCCCCCGGGGTCCTATGGCTACACCTTC. Amino acids: CASSPPGSYGYTF.

The CDR3 region has the DNA TGCGCCAGCAGCTCCGCCGGGGGCCAGGGAAATGAGCAGTTCTTC. Encoded protein: CASSSAGGQGNEQFF. V and J are TRBV5-1 and TRBJ2-1; the D call may be TRBD1 or TRBD2 (6 bases each). Trimming left V 3 bases short and J 7 bases short, with 17 bases between. CDR3 length: 15 residues. Per germline, CDR1 SGHRS and CDR2 YFSETQ.

The CDR3 is CASSVARGEFRDEQFF. DNA of the CDR3: TGTGCCAGCAGTGTAGCCCGGGGGGAATTCCGGGATGAGCAGTTCTTC. The rearrangement links TRBV2 to TRBJ2-1; 7 positions agree with TRBD2. V shed 4 bases and J 8 bases; nucleotides not matched to a gene: 14. CDR1 is SNHLY and CDR2 is FYNNEI in the germline V gene. The length of the CDR3 is 16 residues.

This rearrangement joins TRBV27 to TRBJ1-2, with D possibly TRBD1 on 5 matching bases. The CDR3 covers 13 residues. Germline CDR1 reads MNHEY; CDR2 reads SMNVEV (reference sequence). Between the trimmed V and J ends, which lost 2 bases and 10 bases, there was a span of 14 bases. CDR3 nucleotide sequence: TGTGCCAGCAGTTTAGGTCGACAGCAATTCTACACCTTC. Translating gives CASSLGRQQFYTF.

This chain connects TRBV25-1 to TRBJ2-4, with 7 bases aligning to TRBD2. V lost 4 bases to trimming and J lost 6 bases; unmatched junction nucleotides: 6. Germline V gives CDR1 MGHDK, CDR2 SYGVNS. This CDR3 is 14 amino acids long. The CDR3 protein is CASSGGGSLNIQYF. Here the CDR3 DNA reads TGTGCCAGCAGTGGGGGGGGGAGTTTAAACATTCAGTACTTC.

The chain has TRBV29-1 and TRBJ1-2, with D possibly being TRBD1 (6 bases). The CDR3 extends over 13 amino acids. Germline V lookup: CDR1 SQVTM, CDR2 ANQGSEA. The V end was cut by 5 bases, the J end by 8 bases, with 18 bases between. CDR3 nucleotides: TGCAGCGTTCTGACACGGGAGGGGGACGGCTACACCTTC. This translates into CSVLTREGDGYTF.

The chain is built from TRBV29-1 and TRBJ2-1, with 10 bases fitting TRBD1. The junction had 7 bases not matched to a gene; V was cut back by 4 bases and J by 7 bases. The CDR3 sequence is 14 residues long. CDR1 and CDR2 from the germline V gene are SQVTM and ANQGSEA. In DNA form, the CDR3 reads TGCAGCGTTGCAGGGAGACAGGGGGCAAATGAGCAGTTCTTC. Translation: CSVAGRQGANEQFF.

This rearrangement joins TRBV25-1 to TRBJ1-2; 8 positions agree with TRBD1. CDR1 and CDR2 from the germline V gene are MGHDK and SYGVNS. The CDR3 loop spans 11 amino acids. V was clipped by 5 bases and J by 9 bases; unmatched bases: 2. The CDR3 loop reads CASSRQGSYTF. CDR3 in DNA: TGTGCCAGCAGTCGACAGGGGAGCTACACCTTC.

The CDR3 DNA sequence: TGTGCCAGCAGCTTAGGACGGGCTAGGGGGAACACTGAAGCTTTCTTT. It translates to CASSLGRARGNTEAFF. The chain couples TRBV7-2 to TRBJ1-1, with D possibly TRBD1 on 5 matching bases. The CDR3 has 16 amino acids. V was cut by 1 base and J by 1 base, with 13 bases left in between. Germline-derived CDR1 and CDR2 are SGHTA and FQGNSA.

The V gene is TRBV30, the J gene TRBJ2-7, with D perhaps TRBD1 (6 bases). Trimming removed 0 bases at V and 4 bases at J, with 7 bases between. In germline, CDR1 is GTSNPN, CDR2 SVGIG (reference sequence). The CDR3 sequence is 12 residues long. The CDR3 reads CAWSVDRYEQYF. The CDR3 bases are TGTGCCTGGAGTGTAGACAGGTACGAGCAGTACTTC.

J is TRBJ1-2 and V is TRBV5-1, with D possibly TRBD1 on 6 matching bases. The CDR3 consists of 16 residues. Germline values: CDR1 SGHRS, CDR2 YFSETQ. V gave up 4 bases and J gave up 2 bases, with 18 bases separating them. CDR3 in amino acids: CASSRGGLGTNYGYTF. The CDR3 DNA reads TGCGCCAGCAGCAGGGGGGGGTTGGGAACCAACTATGGCTACACCTTC.

The chain joins TRBV7-2 to TRBJ2-5; possible D gene TRBD2, 6 bases. Germline lookup yields CDR1 SGHTA and CDR2 FQGNSA. This CDR3 comprises 13 residues. V was clipped by 4 bases and J by 6 bases, with 12 bases between them. CDR3 protein: CASSSDYQKTQYF. Written as DNA, the CDR3 is TGTGCCAGCAGCTCGGACTACCAGAAGACCCAGTACTTC. The entire variable domain, with the rest obtained from reference TRBV7-2 and TRBJ2-5, is as follows: GAGVSQSPSNKVTEKGKDVELRCDPISGHTALYWYRQSLGQGLEFLIYFQGNSAPDKSGLPSDRFSAERTGGSVSTLTIQRTQQEDSAVYLCASSSDYQKTQYFGPGTRLLVL.

The chain is built from TRBV9 and TRBJ2-5; 10 bases match TRBD2. Germline trimming cut 1 base from V and 2 bases from J; bases unmatched to any gene: 2. Germline V CDR1 and CDR2: SGDLS, YYNGEE. The CDR3 sequence is 15 residues long. In nucleotides, the CDR3 is TGTGCCAGCAGCGTATCGGGACTAGCGCAAGAGACCCAGTACTTC. This gives the protein CASSVSGLAQETQYF.

The rearrangement uses TRBV4-1 and TRBJ2-7; no definite D call. CDR3 length: 15 residues. Germline V gene sequence: CDR1 MGHRA, CDR2 YSYEKL. V dropped 1 base and J dropped 7 bases, with 17 bases sitting between them. The DNA of the CDR3 is TGCGCCAGCAGCCAAGCCACCTTAGGGCGGTCTGAGCAGTACTTC. Amino acid sequence: CASSQATLGRSEQYF.

This chain uses TRBV19 with TRBJ1-4; no definite D call. CDR3 length: 12 amino acids. Trimming left V 3 bases short and J 7 bases short, with 6 bases between. Per germline, CDR1 LNHDA and CDR2 SQIVND (reference sequence). The CDR3: CASSIFGEKLFF. In DNA form, the CDR3 reads TGTGCCAGTAGTATCTTTGGTGAAAAACTGTTTTTT.

The table lists this clone with a count of one. The V call is TRBV5-1, the J call TRBJ1-1; maybe TRBD1 (5 bases). V lost 6 bases and J 3 bases, leaving 18 bases between the germline ends. The CDR3 consists of 15 residues. Germline CDR1 and CDR2: SGHRS and YFSETQ. The CDR3 region is CASTLGRGRDTEAFF. The CDR3 DNA is TGCGCCAGCACCCTAGGGAGGGGCCGGGACACTGAAGCTTTCTTT.

This clone was observed a handful of times. This chain connects TRBV10-3 to TRBJ2-7, with D perhaps TRBD1 (6 bases). The CDR3 is 15 residues long. Germline assignment: CDR1 ENHRY and CDR2 SYGVKD. V was trimmed by 2 bases and J by 4 bases, leaving 15 bases between them. This chain's CDR3 is CAISEGQGITYEQYF. The CDR3 DNA follows: TGTGCCATCAGTGAGGGCCAGGGGATCACATACGAGCAGTACTTC.

The rearrangement links TRBV6-6 to TRBJ1-4; possibly TRBD1 for D (6 bases). The CDR3 contains 16 residues. Per the germline V gene, CDR1 is MNHNY and CDR2 is SVGAGI (reference sequence). The V and J ends lost 8 bases and 2 bases respectively, with 18 bases between them. CDR3 region: CASRSSQGMTNEKLFF. The CDR3 nucleotides are TGTGCCAGCCGCAGCTCGCAGGGGATGACTAATGAAAAACTGTTTTTT.

This chain connects TRBV4-1 to TRBJ1-5; maybe TRBD1 (6 bases). The germline V gene has CDR1 MGHRA and CDR2 YSYEKL. This CDR3 is 16 amino acids long. V lost 0 bases and J 4 bases, leaving 13 bases between the germline ends. CDR3 sequence: CASSQDQGQVNQPQHF. The CDR3, as DNA: TGCGCCAGCAGCCAAGATCAGGGGCAGGTGAATCAGCCCCAGCATTTT.

V is TRBV5-1 and J is TRBJ1-1; 8 nucleotides line up with TRBD1. J gave up 6 bases and V 2 bases, and 6 bases lay outside the gene matches. This CDR3 comprises 14 residues. Germline loops: CDR1 SGHRS, CDR2 YFSETQ. DNA of the CDR3: TGCGCCAGCAGCTTCCTAACAGGGGGGGCTGAAGCTTTCTTT. Protein: CASSFLTGGAEAFF.

J is TRBJ2-7 and V is TRBV6-1; D ambiguous. Trimming cost V 3 bases and J 9 bases, with 6 bases left between them. Germline CDR1 reads MNHNS; CDR2 reads SASEGT. The CDR3 contains 10 residues. DNA for the CDR3: TGTGCCAGCAGTGAGATCGGGCAGTACTTC. It is translated as CASSEIGQYF.

The chain is built from TRBV5-4 and TRBJ2-3; D is perhaps TRBD1 (5 bases). The CDR3 spans 14 residues. In germline, CDR1 is SGHNT, CDR2 YYREEE (reference sequence). The ends were cut back, 0 bases at V and 4 bases at J, with 9 bases in the middle. In nucleotides, the CDR3 is TGTGCCAGCAGCTTGGGGGGCGACGCAGATACGCAGTATTTT. It translates to CASSLGGDADTQYF.